This passage covers 14 T cell receptor beta chains from one sample sequenced in a study of shared T cell receptors in the human thymus. Assay used: immunoSEQ multiplex PCR; TCRdb lists only in-frame clones, some missing. Of some 640,000 clones listed, about 90% are singletons. The same sample was also studied in work on human thymus T cells.

Sequencing used thymocytes. Receptor source: a boy younger than two with a congenital heart defect.

This clone showed up just a few times. The sample has other DNA sequences that encode this CDR3 too. V gene TRBV5-6 combines with J gene TRBJ2-7; 10 bases match TRBD1. J lost 5 bases, V lost 3 bases, and 8 bases had no gene match. The CDR3 contains 15 residues. The germline V gene encodes CDR1 SGHDT and CDR2 YYEEEE. The CDR3 DNA follows: TGTGCCAGCAGCTCTCCGGGACAGGGGACGGACGAGCAGTACTTC. Amino acid sequence: CASSSPGQGTDEQYF.

This clone has only one observation. This chain connects TRBV27 to TRBJ2-5; D may be TRBD1 (5 bases). The length of the CDR3 is 12 residues. V lost 3 bases and J lost 5, with 7 bases in between. Germline V gives CDR1 MNHEY, CDR2 SMNVEV (reference sequence). CDR3 protein: CASSFQGETQYF. CDR3 nucleotides: TGTGCCAGCAGTTTCCAGGGTGAGACCCAGTACTTC.

This chain links TRBV4-2 with TRBJ2-5; 14 bases are shared with TRBD2. In germline, CDR1 is LGHNA, CDR2 YNFKEQ. V lost 1 base to trimming and J lost 3 bases; unmatched junction nucleotides: 1. CDR3 length equals 16 residues. The CDR3: CASSQGGLAGEETQYF. As DNA, the CDR3 is TGTGCCAGCAGCCAAGGGGGACTAGCGGGAGAAGAGACCCAGTACTTC.

The genes are TRBV6-1 and TRBJ1-2; 8 positions agree with TRBD1. The CDR3 is made up of 14 amino acids. Germline lookup yields CDR1 MNHNS and CDR2 SASEGT. J was trimmed by 6 bases and V by 6 bases; bases with no gene match: 9. CDR3: CASSRTGLKDGYTF. The CDR3 region has the DNA TGTGCCAGCAGCCGGACAGGGTTGAAAGATGGCTACACCTTC.

V and J are TRBV7-3 and TRBJ2-2; the match to TRBD2 covers 7 bases. V trimming: 5 bases; J trimming: 5 bases; junction bases outside the gene matches: 8. The CDR3 extends over 15 amino acids. Looked up from germline, CDR1 is SGHTA and CDR2 is FQGTGA. CDR3 protein: CASSTVGGRTGELFF. The CDR3 coding sequence is TGTGCCAGCAGCACAGTGGGGGGGAGGACCGGGGAGCTGTTTTTT.

The chain carries TRBV5-6 and TRBJ1-5; 7 bases align to TRBD1. Per germline, CDR1 SGHDT and CDR2 YYEEEE. The CDR3 loop spans 16 amino acids. V lost 2 bases and J lost 2; bases outside the gene matches: 7. CDR3 sequence: CASSFYRGEGNQPQHF. In DNA, the CDR3 is TGTGCCAGCAGCTTCTACAGGGGAGAAGGCAATCAGCCCCAGCATTTT.

This clone was detected once. The chain combines TRBV28 with TRBJ2-7, with TRBD1 as a possible D gene (6 bases). CDR3 length equals 13 residues. Germline CDR1 and CDR2: MDHEN and SYDVKM. Between the trimmed V and J ends, which lost 3 bases and 5 bases, there was a span of 11 bases. The CDR3: CASSFNRADEQYF. The CDR3 bases are TGTGCCAGCAGTTTCAACAGGGCGGACGAGCAGTACTTC.

The rearrangement uses TRBV27 and TRBJ1-4; TRBD1 matches at 7 bases. Germline CDR1 and CDR2: MNHEY and SMNVEV (reference sequence). Unmatched junction bases numbered 9, after V lost 6 bases and J lost 8 bases. CDR3 size: 14 residues. The CDR3 DNA reads TGTGCCAGCAGCGAGGGGGCTTTGACGGAAAAACTGTTTTTT. The encoded protein is CASSEGALTEKLFF.

This chain uses TRBV4-3 with TRBJ1-1, with TRBD1 identical over 8 bases. This CDR3 spans 15 amino acids. From germline, CDR1 is LGHNA and CDR2 YSLEER. The V gene end was trimmed by 2 bases and the J gene end by 1 base; junction bases not matched to a gene: 3. The CDR3 loop is CASSQRDRRNTEAFF. The CDR3 DNA reads as TGCGCCAGCAGCCAAAGGGACAGGAGGAACACTGAAGCTTTCTTT.

This chain links TRBV15 with TRBJ1-2; no firm D call. The CDR3 loop spans 14 amino acids. The germline V and J ends were trimmed by 4 bases and 1 base, with 10 bases remaining between them. The germline CDR1 and CDR2 sequences are LNHNV and YYDKDF (reference sequence). CDR3 amino acids: CATSIEGDNYGYTF. Here the CDR3 DNA reads TGTGCCACCAGCATTGAGGGAGATAACTATGGCTACACCTTC. The entire variable domain, with the rest obtained from reference TRBV15 and TRBJ1-2, is as follows: DAMVIQNPRYQVTQFGKPVTLSCSQTLNHNVMYWYQQKSSQAPKLLFHYYDKDFNNEADTPDNFQSRRPNTSFCFLDIRSPGLGDTAMYLCATSIEGDNYGYTFGSGTRLTVV.

V usage is TRBV30 and J usage is TRBJ2-5; 8 bases line up with TRBD1. The CDR3 extends over 17 amino acids. The germline V gene has CDR1 GTSNPN and CDR2 SVGIG (reference sequence). V lost 0 bases and J lost 5; bases outside the gene matches: 14. The CDR3 region is CAWSVQKTGVVLETQYF. CDR3 in DNA: TGTGCCTGGAGTGTACAAAAGACAGGGGTAGTTCTGGAGACCCAGTACTTC.

The rearrangement uses TRBV4-3 and TRBJ1-2; TRBD1 might be the D (5 bases). The CDR3 extends over 17 amino acids. Germline-derived CDR1 and CDR2 are LGHNA and YSLEER. V lost 0 bases and J lost 14, with 28 bases in between. The CDR3 DNA reads TGCGCCAGCAGCCAAGATCGGACGGGGACTCGTAATAGGGAGTTGACCTTC. It encodes CASSQDRTGTRNRELTF.

This clone was picked up one time. The rearrangement joins TRBV21-1 to TRBJ2-7; TRBD2 is the table's D call and was not checked against the DNA. TRBV21-1 is termed a pseudogene. CDR3 length equals 18 residues. The CDR3 nucleotides are TGTGCCAGCGTCCACCAGAGGGTAACTAGCGGGGACTCCTACGAGCAGTACTTC. Amino acid sequence: CASVHQRVTSGDSYEQYF.

This chain joins TRBV30 and TRBJ1-1; D is unclear. V lost 2 bases and J 6 bases, leaving 19 bases between the germline ends. The germline V gene has CDR1 GTSNPN and CDR2 SVGIG (reference sequence). The CDR3 totals 15 residues. The CDR3 region is CAWSTRERRAAEAFF. The CDR3 nucleotides read TGTGCCTGGAGTACCCGGGAAAGGAGGGCGGCTGAAGCTTTCTTT.